These 27 T cell receptor beta chains came from one sample sequenced in a study of T-cell reconstitution after alpha-beta-depleted transplantation in children. TCRbeta library preparation incorporated unique molecular identifiers. TCRdb re-derived calls from the PCR reads in MiXCR, one entry per CDR3 protein. Of a few hundred thousand distinct CDR3 sequences listed, 10% are singletons. This specimen was PBMCs, taken before TCRalphabeta/CD19-depleted stem cell transplant. These TCRs come from a boy less than two years old with acute myeloid leukemia, due to receive a stem cell transplant.

The chain uses TRBV19 and TRBJ1-1, with D perhaps matching TRBD1 (5 bases). The germline gives CDR1 LNHDA, CDR2 SQIVND (reference sequence). This CDR3 has 13 amino acids. Trimming left V 11 bases short and J 0 bases short, with 13 bases between. The CDR3 reads CASKTALNTEAFF. The CDR3 DNA reads TGTGCCTCAAAGACAGCACTGAACACTGAAGCTTTCTTT.

In its sample, this clonotype was seen many times. The genes are TRBV28 and TRBJ1-5, with 8 bases that match TRBD1. The CDR3 loop spans 16 amino acids. V gave up 5 bases and J gave up 0 bases; unmatched junction bases: 6. Per germline, CDR1 MDHEN and CDR2 SYDVKM. The DNA of the CDR3 is TGTGCCAGCAGTCCTACCGGACAGGGTAGCAATCAGCCCCAGCATTTT. This codes for CASSPTGQGSNQPQHF.

This clonotype was observed many times. The chain joins TRBV20-1 to TRBJ2-1, with D perhaps TRBD2 (6 bases). This CDR3 is 14 amino acids long. The germline V gene encodes CDR1 DFQATT and CDR2 SNEGSKA (reference sequence). Trimming left V 7 bases short and J 7 bases short, with 20 bases between. CDR3 coding DNA: TGCAGTGTCACGGAGGGCCGATTCGGGAATGAGCAGTTCTTC. Its translation: CSVTEGRFGNEQFF.

This clonotype was counted ten times or more. The chain combines TRBV5-1 with TRBJ2-2; possibly TRBD1 for D (5 bases). V lost 0 bases and J 9 bases, leaving 12 bases between the germline ends. The CDR3 length is 14 residues. The germline gives CDR1 SGHRS, CDR2 YFSETQ. CDR3 DNA sequence: TGCGCCAGCAGCTTGGGCCAGGGAAGCCGGGAGCTGTTTTTT. Residues: CASSLGQGSRELFF.

At least ten counts were recorded for this clonotype. This chain joins TRBV20-1 and TRBJ2-1; 9 bases map to TRBD2. Germline lookup yields CDR1 DFQATT and CDR2 SNEGSKA (reference sequence). The length of the CDR3 is 16 residues. V shed 0 bases, J shed 2 bases, and the junction held 5 bases outside the gene matches. In DNA, the CDR3 is TGCAGTGCTAGAGATCCCGCGGGAGGGACCTACAATGAGCAGTTCTTC. Protein sequence: CSARDPAGGTYNEQFF.

There are a few counts of this clonotype. V gene TRBV27 combines with J gene TRBJ2-5; D possibly corresponds to TRBD1 (6 bases). The V gene's germline CDR1 is MNHEY and CDR2 SMNVEV (reference sequence). V lost 3 bases to trimming and J lost 6 bases, with 11 bases between them. This CDR3 is 13 amino acids long. CDR3 coding DNA: TGTGCCAGCAGTTTCGGGCAGGGGCAGACCCAGTACTTC. It encodes CASSFGQGQTQYF.

This clonotype showed up many times. V is TRBV7-9 and J is TRBJ2-2, with 8 bases matching TRBD1. CDR1 SEHNR and CDR2 FQNEAQ come from the germline V gene (reference sequence). The CDR3 runs to 17 residues. Unmatched junction bases numbered 6, after V lost 1 base and J lost 2 bases. The CDR3 here is CASSLGGAGGNTGELFF. The DNA of the CDR3 is TGTGCCAGCAGCTTAGGAGGGGCAGGGGGCAACACCGGGGAGCTGTTTTTT.

This clonotype was seen a handful of times. This sequence joins TRBV6-5 and TRBJ1-3; 9 bases map to TRBD1. Germline trimming cut 2 bases from V and 2 bases from J; bases unmatched to any gene: 10. CDR3 length equals 18 residues. Germline V gives CDR1 MNHEY, CDR2 SVGAGI. This CDR3 is CASSYDRGAGLAGNTIYF. CDR3 sequence (DNA): TGTGCCAGCAGTTACGACAGGGGGGCAGGTCTAGCTGGAAACACCATATATTTT.

This clonotype showed up many times. The chain combines TRBV7-8 with TRBJ2-5; no firm D call. The CDR3 is 12 residues long. The germline V and J ends were trimmed by 1 base and 3 bases, with 3 bases remaining between them. Germline values: CDR1 SGHVS, CDR2 FQNEAQ. The CDR3 loop is CASSLGKETQYF. The CDR3 DNA follows: TGTGCCAGCAGCTTAGGGAAAGAGACCCAGTACTTC.

Comments on this clonotype: A much larger clonotype is one base distant, so this may be a read error. This chain connects TRBV12-3 or TRBV12-4 to TRBJ2-7, with 11 bases aligning to TRBD2. The CDR3 length is 14 residues. CDR3 nucleotides: TGTGCCAGCAGCACTAGCGGGGGCGTCTACAAGCAGTACTTC. As protein: CASSTSGGVYKQYF.

The chain links TRBV18 to TRBJ2-7; TRBD2 might be the D (5 bases). The CDR3 contains 15 residues. V shed 3 bases and J shed 4 bases, with 16 bases lying between them. Germline loops: CDR1 KGHSH, CDR2 LQKENI. The CDR3 reads CASSPVRTRVYEQYF. DNA of the CDR3: TGTGCCAGCTCACCTGTGAGAACTAGAGTTTACGAGCAGTACTTC.

This clonotype occurred many times. The gene calls are TRBV7-9 and TRBJ2-5, with 7 bases matching TRBD2. Germline values: CDR1 SEHNR, CDR2 FQNEAQ (reference sequence). Trimming took 6 bases from V and 5 from J; bases not matched to a gene: 3. This CDR3 has 12 amino acids. Written as DNA, the CDR3 is TGTGCCAGCAGACTAGCGTCGGAGACCCAGTACTTC. Amino acids: CASRLASETQYF.

This clonotype appeared many times. V usage is TRBV5-7 and J usage is TRBJ2-7; tentatively, D is TRBD2 (5 bases). TRBV5-7 is an ORF; its function is uncertain. V was pared by 3 bases and J by 6 bases, with 22 bases between. There are 16 residues in the CDR3. Here the CDR3 reads CASSYPGSGRFGEQYF. CDR3 DNA: TGTGCCAGCAGCTACCCGGGAAGCGGTCGTTTCGGCGAGCAGTACTTC.

The chain combines TRBV20-1 with TRBJ2-7; TRBD1 or TRBD2 may be the D gene (5 bases each). CDR1 is DFQATT, CDR2 SNEGSKA, per germline (reference sequence). V dropped 4 bases and J dropped 5 bases, with 15 bases sitting between them. This CDR3 has 13 residues. The chain's CDR3 is CSANTGTADEQYF. The CDR3 bases are TGCAGTGCTAACACCGGGACGGCAGACGAGCAGTACTTC.

V is TRBV6-1 and J is TRBJ2-1; 10 bases agree with TRBD2. Germline V gene sequence: CDR1 MNHNS, CDR2 SASEGT. The ends lost 7 bases at V and 6 bases at J; junction bases unmatched: 6. The length of the CDR3 is 14 residues. The CDR3 DNA reads TGTGCCAGCACCGTAGCGGGGGGTGGCAATGAGCAGTTCTTC. Its translation: CASTVAGGGNEQFF.

This clonotype was seen ten or more times. The J gene is TRBJ2-5, the V gene TRBV20-1; the D gene is possibly TRBD2 (5 bases). The V and J ends lost 2 bases and 0 bases respectively, with 16 bases between them. The CDR3 is 16 residues long. CDR1 is DFQATT and CDR2 is SNEGSKA in the germline V gene (reference sequence). CDR3 sequence reads: CSARRVWYGDQETQYF. The DNA for the CDR3 is TGCAGTGCTAGAAGGGTTTGGTACGGGGACCAAGAGACCCAGTACTTC.

This clonotype was recorded at least ten times. The chain carries TRBV5-4 and TRBJ1-3, with D possibly being TRBD1 (5 bases). CDR1 is SGHNT, CDR2 YYREEE, per germline (reference sequence). Trimming shortened V by 4 bases and J by 4 bases, and 15 bases separated the two germline ends. There are 15 residues in the CDR3. In DNA form, the CDR3 reads TGTGCCAGCAGCGCCCCGGGACTTCTGGGAAACACCATATATTTT. Residues: CASSAPGLLGNTIYF.

This clonotype was found many times. This sequence joins TRBV12-3 or TRBV12-4 and TRBJ1-5; TRBD1 aligns across 8 bases. There are 14 residues in the CDR3. V was clipped by 6 bases and J by 7 bases; unmatched bases: 8. CDR3 DNA sequence: TGTGCCAGCAGACCAGGGGGCTCGGGACAGCCCCAGCATTTT. Translation gives CASRPGGSGQPQHF.

This clonotype occurred a few times. This rearrangement joins TRBV28 to TRBJ1-4; tentative D call: TRBD1 (6 bases). The length of the CDR3 is 14 residues. V shed 6 bases and J shed 8 bases, with 16 bases lying between them. In germline, CDR1 is MDHEN, CDR2 SYDVKM. DNA of the CDR3: TGTGCCAGCAGCCCATGGGGGGCGGGGGAAAAACTGTTTTTT. Its protein is CASSPWGAGEKLFF.

This clonotype was seen at least ten times. The chain uses TRBV28 and TRBJ1-2, with D maybe TRBD1 (6 bases). The CDR3 is 15 residues long. In germline, CDR1 is MDHEN, CDR2 SYDVKM. V was trimmed by 5 bases and J by 0 bases, leaving 13 bases between them. The CDR3 sequence is CASSTPGQPNYGYTF. The CDR3 DNA sequence: TGTGCCAGCAGTACCCCTGGACAGCCTAACTATGGCTACACCTTC.

In its sample, this clonotype was seen many times. The CDR3 here is CASRRTGLTEAFF. The CDR3 DNA follows: TGTGCCAGCAGAAGGACAGGGTTGACTGAAGCTTTCTTT. The chain combines TRBV27 with TRBJ1-1; 8 bases map to TRBD1. The germline CDR1 and CDR2 sequences are MNHEY and SMNVEV (reference sequence). This CDR3 contains 13 residues. The V gene end was trimmed by 6 bases and the J gene end by 5 bases; junction bases not matched to a gene: 5.

The rearrangement joins TRBV28 to TRBJ1-2; possible D gene TRBD1, 6 bases. The CDR3 length is 15 residues. With 6 bases removed from V and 0 bases from J, the gap between germline ends came to 14 bases. CDR1 is MDHEN and CDR2 is SYDVKM in the germline V gene. CDR3 region: CASRRTGTPNYGYTF. CDR3 sequence (DNA): TGTGCCAGCAGGCGAACCGGGACACCTAACTATGGCTACACCTTC.

The chain employs TRBV10-3 and TRBJ1-2; D ambiguous. The CDR3 has 13 residues. The V end lost 8 bases, the J end lost 6 bases, and 16 bases lay between the germline ends. Germline CDR1 reads ENHRY; CDR2 reads SYGVKD. The CDR3 protein is CAILATSNHGYTF. The CDR3, as DNA: TGTGCCATCCTGGCGACATCCAACCATGGCTACACCTTC.

This chain links TRBV6-5 with TRBJ2-2; D perhaps matches TRBD2 (6 bases). Per germline, CDR1 MNHEY and CDR2 SVGAGI. This CDR3 is built from 15 residues. V was cut by 3 bases and J by 5 bases, with 13 bases left in between. CDR3 DNA sequence: TGTGCCAGCAGTTATAGGAACGGACTAACCGGGGAGCTGTTTTTT. Translated: CASSYRNGLTGELFF.

This clonotype was detected ten times or more. The chain uses TRBV18 and TRBJ2-1; 7 bases match TRBD2. J lost 5 bases, V lost 3 bases, and 10 bases had no gene match. CDR3 size: 16 residues. CDR1 and CDR2 (germline): KGHSH, LQKENI. The CDR3, as DNA: TGTGCCAGCTCACCTGGAGCGAGCGGGGCCCACAATGAGCAGTTCTTC. Encoded protein: CASSPGASGAHNEQFF.

This clonotype has just a few counts. This chain uses TRBV29-1 with TRBJ2-3; 10 nucleotides match TRBD2. The CDR3 length is 16 residues. The trim removed 2 bases at V and 0 bases at J, leaving 5 bases unmatched. In germline, CDR1 is SQVTM, CDR2 ANQGSEA. This CDR3 reads CSVESLAGESTDTQYF. The DNA for the CDR3 is TGCAGCGTTGAATCCCTAGCGGGGGAGAGCACAGATACGCAGTATTTT.

This clonotype was counted at least ten times. An end of the junction does not agree with germline; a read error may underlie this. The J gene is TRBJ2-5, the V gene TRBV7-7, with TRBD1 matching 8 bases. Germline V gene lookup returns CDR1 SSHAT and CDR2 FNYEAQ (reference sequence). The CDR3 extends over 14 amino acids. The CDR3: CASSQGQGRETQYF. The CDR3, as DNA: TGTGCTAGCAGCCAAGGACAGGGTCGGGAGACCCAGTACTTC.